This T cell receptor (beta chain) was recorded in a study of T cell changes during pregnancy in multiple sclerosis (dated by TCRdb to the late 2010s). Regarding the complete study: In women with multiple sclerosis, the researchers looked at how the T cell repertoire shifted as pregnancy progressed.

Library generation was performed with the immunoSEQ multiplex PCR assay. The table comes from immuneACCESS by way of TCRdb, which keeps in-frame sequences with V and J called. Part of the clones is missing from these tables; in studies checked, under half for an unresolved V gene and the rest for unknown reasons. The sample profile shows approximately 70,000 clones; 90% to 95% of them were found once. The ten largest clones represent less than 0.15% of the sample. A remark on this clone: Its antigen specificity is not known. No base quality information exists; no much larger clone differs at one position.

The CDR3 sequence holds 14 residues, the cysteine and phenylalanine included. Of the read, only the CDR3 DNA is kept; its 42 bases are in frame from base 1. The germline V gene supplies CDR1 MGHRA and CDR2 YSYEKL. V loses 3 bases, J loses 4 bases, and the germline ends lie 10 bases apart. This receptor was obtained from a female donor with multiple sclerosis, enrolled in a pregnancy study. The starting material was CD4+ T cells from peripheral blood mononuclear cells, obtained after pregnancy. The V gene is TRBV4-1 and the J gene is TRBJ2-1, and perhaps TRBD1 as D gene, on 6 matching bases. The base sequence is TGCGCCAGCAGCCATGATACAGGGTACAATGAGCAGTTCTTC. This sequence encodes CASSHDTGYNEQFF.